This is a list of T cell receptor beta chains from one sample in a study of blood T cell repertoires in COVID-19. TCRdb keeps only in-frame clones here, not all; method: immunoSEQ multiplex PCR. In the table there are 150,000 to 200,000 clones, 80% to 85% of which are singletons. Input material: peripheral blood. All receptors come from a woman aged 25 to 45 with acute or convalescent COVID-19. Both conserved end residues are part of each CDR3. A D gene is named only where the DNA matches it firmly. Expanded clones are given a class, and other clones once, few, many or no size at all.

>TRBJ1-2|TRBD1|TRBV7-6|-
CASSSYIRQGYGYTF
TGTGCCAGCAGCTCATATATCCGACAGGGCTATGGCTACACCTTC
>TRBJ1-4|TRBD1|TRBV11-2|-
CASSPRQGAFEKLFF
TGTGCCAGCAGCCCCCGACAGGGGGCATTTGAAAAACTGTTTTTT
>TRBJ2-5|-|TRBV3-1/TRBV3-2|-
CASSQGRDQETQYF
TGTGCCAGCAGCCAAGGCAGGGATCAAGAGACCCAGTACTTC
>TRBJ2-2|TRBD1|TRBV5-3|-
CARSYRDRETGELFF
TGTGCCAGAAGCTACCGGGACAGAGAGACCGGGGAGCTGTTTTTT
>TRBJ2-3|TRBD1|TRBV7-2|-
CASSIGQGRTDTQYF
TGTGCCAGCAGCATCGGACAGGGGCGCACAGATACGCAGTATTTT
>TRBJ2-7|TRBD2|TRBV2|-
CASRTSGVSYEQYF
TGTGCCAGCAGGACTAGCGGGGTCTCCTACGAGCAGTACTTC
>TRBJ2-1|-|TRBV5-1|-
CASSGLGQGGNEQFF
TGCGCCAGCAGCGGTCTAGGCCAGGGGGGCAATGAGCAGTTCTTC
>TRBJ2-3|TRBD2|TRBV20-1|-
CSASFRGLAGSAFSTDTQYF
TGCAGTGCTAGTTTTAGAGGGCTAGCGGGAAGCGCTTTTAGCACAGATACGCAGTATTTT
>TRBJ1-6|-|TRBV27|-
CASSFAQVGGSPLHF
TGTGCCAGCAGTTTTGCACAGGTCGGTGGGTCACCCCTCCACTTT
>TRBJ2-3|TRBD2|TRBV7-3|-
CASAKRGGRQPTYTQYF
TGTGCCAGCGCAAAGCGGGGGGGCCGACAACCTACTTATACGCAGTATTTT
>TRBJ1-2|TRBD1|TRBV29-1|once
CSVDYLGGRGYTF
TGCAGCGTTGATTATTTAGGGGGCCGGGGCTACACCTTC
>TRBJ2-1|TRBD2|TRBV10-3|-
CASRSQREGNNEQFF
TGTGCCTCGAGATCCCAGCGGGAGGGAAACAATGAGCAGTTCTTC
>TRBJ1-6|-|TRBV25-1|-
CASSWAGDYSPLHF
TGTGCCAGCAGCTGGGCAGGGGATTATTCACCCCTCCACTTT
>TRBJ2-7|TRBD1|TRBV7-9|-
CASSMWTGQGEQYF
TGTGCCAGCAGCATGTGGACAGGGCAGGGCGAGCAGTACTTC
>TRBJ1-1|-|TRBV6-5|-
CASGLGRSAEAFF
TGTGCCAGCGGTTTAGGGAGGTCTGCTGAAGCTTTCTTT
>TRBJ1-1|-|TRBV6-2/TRBV6-3|-
CASSYTGYTEAFF
TGTGCCAGCAGTTACACGGGGTACACTGAAGCTTTCTTT
>TRBJ2-5|-|TRBV6-6|-
CASRREGLQETQYF
TGTGCCAGCAGACGTGAGGGTCTTCAAGAGACCCAGTACTTC
>TRBJ1-6|-|TRBV12-3/TRBV12-4|-
CASSIGRGTPLHF
TGTGCCAGCAGTATCGGACGGGGTACACCCCTCCACTTT
>TRBJ1-6|-|TRBV28|once
CASDKPSSYNSPLHF
TGTGCCAGCGACAAGCCGAGCTCCTATAATTCACCCCTCCACTTT
>TRBJ1-1|-|TRBV10-2|-
CASRNTEAFF
TGCGCCAGTAGAAACACTGAAGCTTTCTTT
>TRBJ2-3|TRBD2|TRBV7-9|once
CASRGAGGVTDTQYF
TGTGCCAGCAGAGGGGCGGGGGGCGTCACAGATACGCAGTATTTT
>TRBJ1-5|-|TRBV19|-
CASSIGAYSNQPQHF
TGTGCCAGTAGTATAGGGGCGTATAGCAATCAGCCCCAGCATTTT
>TRBJ2-5|TRBD1|TRBV28|-
CASSFLGQGDQETQYF
TGTGCCAGCAGTTTTTTGGGACAGGGTGACCAAGAGACCCAGTACTTC